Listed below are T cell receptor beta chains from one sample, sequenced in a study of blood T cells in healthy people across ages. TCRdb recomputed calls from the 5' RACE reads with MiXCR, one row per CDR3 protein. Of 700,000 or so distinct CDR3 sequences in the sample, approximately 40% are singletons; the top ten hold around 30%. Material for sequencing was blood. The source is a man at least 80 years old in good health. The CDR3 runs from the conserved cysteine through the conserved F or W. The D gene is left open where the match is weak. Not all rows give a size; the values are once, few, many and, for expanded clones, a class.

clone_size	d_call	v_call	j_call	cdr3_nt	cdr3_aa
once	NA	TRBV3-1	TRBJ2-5	TGTGCCAGCAGCCAAGGGATAGGACCAGAGACCCAGTACTTC	CASSQGIGPETQYF
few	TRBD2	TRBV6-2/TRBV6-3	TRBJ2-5	TGTGCCAGCAGTTACTCACTAGCGGGTTCTGAGACCCAGTACTTC	CASSYSLAGSETQYF
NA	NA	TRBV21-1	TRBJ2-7	TGTGCCAGCAGCGCGAGCCTTCAAAGGTACGAGCAGTACTTC	CASSASLQRYEQYF
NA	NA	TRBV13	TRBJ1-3	TGTGCCAGCAGCACGCTCTCCGGGACGGCTGGAAACACCATATATTTT	CASSTLSGTAGNTIYF
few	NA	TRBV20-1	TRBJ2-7	TGCAGTGCCAGGCCCCCGAGCGGAGGTCCCTCCTACGAGCAGTACTTC	CSARPPSGGPSYEQYF
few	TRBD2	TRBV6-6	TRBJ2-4	TGTGCCAGCAGTTACATACCAGCGGGGGAGGGGAACATTCAGTACTTC	CASSYIPAGEGNIQYF
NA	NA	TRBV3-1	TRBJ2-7	TGTGCCAGCAGCCAAGTAAGAGGGGCCCTAAGCGAGCAGTACTTC	CASSQVRGALSEQYF
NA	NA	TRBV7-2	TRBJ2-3	TGTGCCAGCAGCCGTCAGCGGGCGCAATCAGATACGCAGTATTTT	CASSRQRAQSDTQYF
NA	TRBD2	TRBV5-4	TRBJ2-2	TGTGCCAGCAGCTTTGGGGGACTAGACACCGGGGAGCTGTTTTTT	CASSFGGLDTGELFF
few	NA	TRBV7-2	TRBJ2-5	TGTGCCAGCAACCCGACTGGGTTGAAAGAGACCCAGTACTTC	CASNPTGLKETQYF
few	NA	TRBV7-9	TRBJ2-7	TGTGCCAGCAGCCAGCGGGACACCCGCTACGAGCAGTACTTC	CASSQRDTRYEQYF
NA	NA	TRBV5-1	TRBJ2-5	TGCGCCAGCAGCGCCGGGAATCAAGAGACCCAGTACTTC	CASSAGNQETQYF
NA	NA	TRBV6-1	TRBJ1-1	TGTGCCAGCAGTGGCCTTCTTATGAACACTGAAGCTTTCTTT	CASSGLLMNTEAFF
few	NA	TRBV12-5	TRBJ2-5	TGTGCTAGTGGTTGGGGACAAGGAGGAGAGACCCAGTACTTC	CASGWGQGGETQYF
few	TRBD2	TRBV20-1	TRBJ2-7	TGCAGTGCTAGAGCCCCCAGCGGGGGACGCTACGAGCAGTACTTC	CSARAPSGGRYEQYF
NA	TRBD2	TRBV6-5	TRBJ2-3	TGTGCCAGCAGTAGCGGGAGATGGGATACGCAGTATTTT	CASSSGRWDTQYF
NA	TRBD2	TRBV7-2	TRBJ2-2	TGTGCCAGCACTAAGCGGGGGACCGACGGGGAGCTGTTTTTT	CASTKRGTDGELFF
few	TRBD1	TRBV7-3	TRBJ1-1	TGTGCCAGCAGCGCACAGGGGGCGGGGATGAACACTGAAGCTTTCTTT	CASSAQGAGMNTEAFF
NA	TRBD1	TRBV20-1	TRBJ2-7	TGCAGTGCCGAAGGGGGCCACTCCTACAATGAGCAGTACTTC	CSAEGGHSYNEQYF
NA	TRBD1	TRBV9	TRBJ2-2	TGTGCCAGCAGCACCGGACAGGGAGCCAACACCGGGGAGCTGTTTTTT	CASSTGQGANTGELFF
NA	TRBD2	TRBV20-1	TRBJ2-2	TGCAGTGCTAGAGAAATTAGCGGGAGGGCCTGGGGGGAGCTGTTTTTT	CSAREISGRAWGELFF
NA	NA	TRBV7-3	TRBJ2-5	TGTGCCTGCAGCCAGGGGGGGGAAGAGACCCAGTACTTC	CACSQGGEETQYF
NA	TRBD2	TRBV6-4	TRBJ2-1	TGTGCCAGCAGTGTAGCTAGCGGGGGGGCCCATGAGCAGTTCTTC	CASSVASGGAHEQFF
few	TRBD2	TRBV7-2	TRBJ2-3	TGTGCCAGCAGCCAGCCCCCTGGGGTGGGCAGCGGGAGGAGCACAGATACGCAGTATTTT	CASSQPPGVGSGRSTDTQYF
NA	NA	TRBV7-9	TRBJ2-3	TGTGCCATACCGCGGGGCCCCATGAGCACAGATACGCAGTATTTT	CAIPRGPMSTDTQYF
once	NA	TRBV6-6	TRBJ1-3	TGTGCCAGCAGGGCAGGGTCTGGAAACACCATATATTTT	CASRAGSGNTIYF
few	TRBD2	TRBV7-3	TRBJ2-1	TGTGCCAGCAGCCTAAAACCGAGACTAGCGGAGTCATACAATGAGCAGTTCTTC	CASSLKPRLAESYNEQFF
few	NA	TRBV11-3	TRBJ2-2	TGTGCCAGCAGCCTCCTCGGTGGTGGGGAGCTGTTTTTT	CASSLLGGGELFF
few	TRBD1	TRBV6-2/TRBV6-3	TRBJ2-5	TGTGCCAGCAGTTACATCCCGGGACAGGGAAGAGAGACCCAGTACTTC	CASSYIPGQGRETQYF
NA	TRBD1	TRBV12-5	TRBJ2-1	TGTGCTAGTGGCCTCGGACAGGGGAGAGTAGGGAGCTCCTACAATGAGCAGTTCTTC	CASGLGQGRVGSSYNEQFF
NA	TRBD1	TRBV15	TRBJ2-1	TGTGCCACCAGCAGCCCCAAAGAGGTCCGGACAGGGGAACTATACAATGAGCAGTTCTTC	CATSSPKEVRTGELYNEQFF
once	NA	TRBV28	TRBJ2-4	TGTGCCAGCAGTTCGGGACGAGCAAGGTACTTC	CASSSGRARYF
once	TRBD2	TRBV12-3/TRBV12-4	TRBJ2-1	TGTGCCAGCAGTAGGTTCTGGACTAGCGGGAAAGGGGCCACGATCGAGACCCAGTTCTTC	CASSRFWTSGKGATIETQFF
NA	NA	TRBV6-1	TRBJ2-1	TGTGCCAGCAGTGAAGAGGGGGGGCGCTACAATGAGCAGTTCTTC	CASSEEGGRYNEQFF
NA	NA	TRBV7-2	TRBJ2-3	TGTACCAGCAGCTCTACAGATACGCAGTATTTT	CTSSSTDTQYF
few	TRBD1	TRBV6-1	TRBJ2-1	TGTGCCAGCTTGGAGACAGGGGTTCGAGAGCAGTTCTTC	CASLETGVREQFF
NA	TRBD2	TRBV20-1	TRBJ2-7	TGCAGTGCAGGGACTAGCGGGAGAGGCACCGGCGAGCAGTACTTC	CSAGTSGRGTGEQYF